This is a list of T cell receptor beta chains from one sample in a study of blood T cell repertoires in COVID-19. Some clones are missing from TCRdb's copy, which holds only in-frame ones; the method was immunoSEQ multiplex PCR. Among 150,000 to 200,000 clones, 85% to 90% were seen once, and the ten largest hold roughly 18%. Sequenced: peripheral blood. Receptors originate from a person between 65 and 79 years old with COVID-19, enrolled during active disease. Both conserved end residues are part of each CDR3.

v_call cdr3_aa
TRBV11-2 CASSLARLAGGAEQYF
TRBV20-1 CSASWSNVAGWDIQYF
TRBV19 CASSMAARVYGYTF
TRBV2 CASSLDRGYQPQHF
TRBV28 CASSSRGFPYEQYF
TRBV19 CASKSSGSGGYNEQFF
TRBV19 CASSIEGQGSYEQYF
TRBV3-1/TRBV3-2 CASSQSPGEGEKLFF
TRBV4-2 CASSHEARTRSYNEQFF
TRBV19 CASSIRLAGGSYEQYF
TRBV9 CASSVGGQSGNEQFF
TRBV5-1 CASSVSQGAETEAFF
TRBV6-1 CASSEKMASGRRMAAKNIQYF
TRBV30 CAWSGRNEQYF
TRBV5-6 CASSFSISYNEQFF
TRBV5-1 CASSLAGGRLNTEAFF
TRBV28 CATVDRVRSPLHF
TRBV9 CASSVSGTEQYF
TRBV7-6 CASSWGGDIYYNEQFF
TRBV15 CATSRGGSANYGYTF
TRBV3-1/TRBV3-2 CASSQVPGGTAYNEQFF
TRBV6-1 CASSGGQGLLSGEKLFF
TRBV19 CASSIGRQGTTGNTIYF
TRBV3-1/TRBV3-2 CASSQEAGGVQPQHF
TRBV5-1 CASSPSGTSGRYEQYF
TRBV2 CARSFTAGKTDTQYF
TRBV27 CASSYSGGLFRYGYTF
TRBV4-2 CASSQAPGELANEKLFF
TRBV7-2 CASSLGGGYNEQFF
TRBV15 CATSRDLRANYGYTF
TRBV18 CASSPSGGESPLHF
TRBV18 CASSPSASGRLGEQYF
TRBV9 CASRGLESSGELFF
TRBV27 CASTLTGGRTEAFF
TRBV30 CAWSAGTTYYEQYF
TRBV5-1 CASSLAGTGAYNEQFF
TRBV5-8 CASSPDFIRADTQYF
TRBV28 CASSQYTGELFF
TRBV5-1 CASSFSVETQYF
TRBV6-2/TRBV6-3 CASSPMGQGVNNEQFF
TRBV6-2/TRBV6-3 CASSYSSLVRGLEQYF
TRBV9 CASTAGLRNTEAFF